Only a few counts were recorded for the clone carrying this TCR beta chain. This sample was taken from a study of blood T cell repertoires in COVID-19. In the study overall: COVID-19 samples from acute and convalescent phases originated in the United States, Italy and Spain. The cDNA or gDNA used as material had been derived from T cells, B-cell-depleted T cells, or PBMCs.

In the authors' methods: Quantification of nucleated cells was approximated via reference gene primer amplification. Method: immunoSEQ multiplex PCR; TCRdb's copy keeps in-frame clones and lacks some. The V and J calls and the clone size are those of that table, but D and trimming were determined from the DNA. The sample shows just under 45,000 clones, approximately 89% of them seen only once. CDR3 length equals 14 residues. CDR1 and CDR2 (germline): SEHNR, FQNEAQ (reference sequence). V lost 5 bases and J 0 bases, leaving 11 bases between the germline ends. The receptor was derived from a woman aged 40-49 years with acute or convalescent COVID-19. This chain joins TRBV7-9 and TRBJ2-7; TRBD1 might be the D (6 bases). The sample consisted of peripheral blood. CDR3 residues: CASSLGGASYEQYF. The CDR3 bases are TGTGCCAGCAGCCTAGGGGGAGCCTCCTACGAGCAGTACTTC.